These 8 T cell receptor beta chains share one sample of origin, sequenced in a study of blood T cell repertoires in COVID-19. Repertoires were generated with immunoSEQ multiplex PCR, while TCRdb's copy carries only in-frame clones and drops some. Of 250,000 to 300,000 clones listed, 75% to 90% were seen once; the top ten hold under 2.5%. Specimen: PBMCs or T cells enriched from blood (not recorded which). All receptors come from a woman aged 50 to 60 who had recovered from COVID-19.

The V gene is TRBV29-1, the J gene TRBJ1-5; 10 bases fit TRBD1. CDR3 length equals 14 residues. Trimming removed 5 bases from V and 7 bases from J; junction bases left unmatched: 8. The germline V gene encodes CDR1 SQVTM and CDR2 ANQGSEA. The CDR3 DNA reads as TGCAGCGTTACAGGGGACAGGGGAACGCAGCCCCAGCATTTT. Translating it yields CSVTGDRGTQPQHF.

Comment on this clone: Other DNA sequences of this sample code for an identical CDR3. The genes are TRBV27 and TRBJ2-2, with D tentatively TRBD2 (6 bases). Trimming cost V 2 bases and J 3 bases, with 10 bases left between them. Per germline, CDR1 MNHEY and CDR2 SMNVEV (reference sequence). The CDR3 consists of 15 residues. The CDR3 DNA sequence: TGTGCCAGCAGTTTAATTAGCGGCTACACCGGGGAGCTGTTTTTT. It is translated as CASSLISGYTGELFF.

The CDR3 spells CASSLGERLYEQYF. The CDR3 nucleotides are TGTGCCAGCAGCTTGGGAGAGAGGCTCTACGAGCAGTACTTC. This chain links TRBV13 with TRBJ2-7; D possibly corresponds to TRBD2 (5 bases). Germline V gives CDR1 PRHDT, CDR2 FYEKMQ (reference sequence). V lost 3 bases and J 3 bases, leaving 12 bases between the germline ends. The CDR3 consists of 14 residues.

The chain combines TRBV29-1 with TRBJ1-1, with a tentative D call TRBD1 (6 bases). Trimming removed 4 bases at V and 3 bases at J, with 12 bases between. The germline gives CDR1 SQVTM, CDR2 ANQGSEA. CDR3 length: 13 amino acids. In DNA form, the CDR3 reads TGCAGCGTTGCAGGGGATAGCTACACTGAAGCTTTCTTT. This translates into CSVAGDSYTEAFF.

This clone was recorded a few times. At one boundary the junction diverges from the germline segment, which might be a read error. The chain has TRBV7-7 and TRBJ2-3; 12 nucleotides line up with TRBD1. Germline loops: CDR1 SSHAT, CDR2 FNYEAQ (reference sequence). This CDR3 is built from 15 residues. The CDR3 loop is CASSVGQGAWDTQYF. The CDR3 DNA follows: TGTGCTAGCAGCGTGGGACAGGGGGCTTGGGATACGCAGTATTTT.

V gene TRBV7-9 combines with J gene TRBJ2-7; a possible D gene is TRBD2 (5 bases). The CDR3 loop spans 14 amino acids. CDR1 and CDR2 from the germline V gene are SEHNR and FQNEAQ (reference sequence). Trimming took 3 bases from V and 1 from J, leaving 10 bases between them. The CDR3 DNA reads as TGTGCCAGCAGCTTTGGGTCGGGGTCCTACGAGCAGTACTTC. Translation: CASSFGSGSYEQYF.

This clone has only one observation. The rearrangement links TRBV2 to TRBJ2-1, with TRBD1 matching 7 bases. This CDR3 has 14 amino acids. Germline CDR1 is SNHLY and CDR2 is FYNNEI. V trimming: 2 bases; J trimming: 8 bases; junction bases outside the gene matches: 6. CDR3 sequence: CASSELDREYEQFF. DNA for the CDR3: TGTGCCAGCAGTGAACTCGACAGGGAGTATGAGCAGTTCTTC.

This clone was picked up a small number of times. The chain combines TRBV7-9 with TRBJ1-6; D is undetermined. The CDR3 consists of 15 residues. The germline gives CDR1 SEHNR, CDR2 FQNEAQ (reference sequence). The V gene lost 1 base and the J gene lost 10 bases, with 14 bases spanning the gap. CDR3 amino acids: CASSLDRYGRSPLHF. The CDR3 coding sequence is TGTGCCAGCAGCTTAGATAGGTACGGGAGATCACCCCTCCACTTT.